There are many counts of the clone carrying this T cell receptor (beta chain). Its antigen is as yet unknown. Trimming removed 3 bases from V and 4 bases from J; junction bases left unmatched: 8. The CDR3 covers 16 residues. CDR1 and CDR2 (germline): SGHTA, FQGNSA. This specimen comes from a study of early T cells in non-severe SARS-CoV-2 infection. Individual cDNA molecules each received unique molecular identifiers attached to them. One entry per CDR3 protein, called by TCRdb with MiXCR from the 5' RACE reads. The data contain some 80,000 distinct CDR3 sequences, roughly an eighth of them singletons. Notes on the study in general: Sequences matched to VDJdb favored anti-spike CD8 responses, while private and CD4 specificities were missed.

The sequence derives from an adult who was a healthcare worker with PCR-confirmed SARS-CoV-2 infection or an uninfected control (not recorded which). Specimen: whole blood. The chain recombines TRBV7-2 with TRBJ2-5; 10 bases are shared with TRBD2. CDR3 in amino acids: CASSFPSGGLGETQYF. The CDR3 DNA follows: TGTGCCAGCAGCTTCCCTAGCGGGGGACTCGGAGAGACCCAGTACTTC. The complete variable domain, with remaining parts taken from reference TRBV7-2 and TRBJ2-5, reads GAGVSQSPSNKVTEKGKDVELRCDPISGHTALYWYRQSLGQGLEFLIYFQGNSAPDKSGLPSDRFSAERTGGSVSTLTIQRTQQEDSAVYLCASSFPSGGLGETQYFGPGTRLLVL.